This T cell receptor beta chain was recovered during a study of blood T cell repertoires in COVID-19. For the study at large: Donors in the United States, Italy and Spain gave samples during acute or convalescent COVID-19.

V shed 5 bases and J 6 bases; nucleotides not matched to a gene: 10. The CDR3 is made up of 15 amino acids. Germline V gives CDR1 MDHEN, CDR2 SYDVKM. Libraries were prepared by immunoSEQ multiplex PCR; TCRdb keeps only in-frame clonotypes and omits some of them. The repertoire includes more than 150,000 clones, roughly 84% of them detected once, and 10% to 15% sits in the top ten. The clonotype comes from a woman aged 60-75 years who had recovered from COVID-19. The sample was PBMCs or T cells enriched from blood (not recorded which). The chain recombines TRBV28 with TRBJ2-3, with 8 bases lining up with TRBD2. CDR3 DNA: TGTGCCAGCAGTGAGACTAGCGCCATATCGGATACGCAGTATTTT. This sequence encodes CASSETSAISDTQYF.